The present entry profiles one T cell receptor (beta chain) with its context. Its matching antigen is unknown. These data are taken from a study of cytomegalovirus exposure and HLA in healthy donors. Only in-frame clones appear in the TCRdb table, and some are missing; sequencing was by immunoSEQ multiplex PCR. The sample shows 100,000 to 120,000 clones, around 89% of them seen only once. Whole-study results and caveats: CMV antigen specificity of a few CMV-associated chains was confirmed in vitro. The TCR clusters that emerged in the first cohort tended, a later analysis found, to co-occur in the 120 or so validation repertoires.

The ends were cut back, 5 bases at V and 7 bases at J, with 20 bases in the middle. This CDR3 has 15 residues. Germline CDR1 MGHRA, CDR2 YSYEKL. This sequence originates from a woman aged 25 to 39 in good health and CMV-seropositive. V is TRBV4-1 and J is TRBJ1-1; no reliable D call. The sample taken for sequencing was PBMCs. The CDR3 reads CASSEGGEGSIEAFF. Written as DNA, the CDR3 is TGCGCCAGCAGCGAGGGCGGAGAGGGATCGATTGAAGCTTTCTTT.